This TCR beta chain originates from a study of identical twins. Notes on this clonotype: Its antigen is as yet unknown.

The V and J ends lost 1 base and 8 bases respectively, with 6 bases between them. The CDR3 totals 12 residues. CDR1 is SGDLS, CDR2 YYNGEE, per germline. A universal primer site was created by template switching, with the cDNA bearing unique molecular identifiers. TCRdb reprocessed the 5' RACE reads via MiXCR and lists one record per CDR3 protein. The table lists about 720,000 distinct CDR3 sequences, roughly 18% of them singletons, with about an eighth in the top ten. Study outcomes and limitations: Reduced insertions were recorded for abundant cord blood beta clonotypes, with no such pattern in memory repertoires. Cross-sectional statistical analysis was relied on for the conclusions, without the same donors being followed.

A further study also used this sample, focusing on T cells expressing NK-cell markers.

V gene TRBV9 combines with J gene TRBJ2-2, with no clear D. The material sequenced was PBMCs. The sequence came from a woman in her late teens or twenties in good health. The CDR3 is CASSVLRGELFF. The CDR3 DNA is TGTGCCAGCAGCGTATTGAGAGGGGAGCTGTTTTTT. The full variable domain, rest sourced from reference TRBV9 and TRBJ2-2, is DSGVTQTPKHLITATGQRVTLRCSPRSGDLSVYWYQQSLDQGLQFLIQYYNGEERAKGNILERFSAQQFPDLHSELNLSSLELGDSALYFCASSVLRGELFFGEGSRLTVL.